This paragraph covers one T cell receptor (beta chain) sequence. Its antigen remains unknown. Then a second PCR, running about 7 to 11 cycles, was carried out with a sample-barcoded 5' primer and a J-beta primer mix. TCRdb used MiXCR to reprocess the 5' RACE reads, holding one entry per CDR3 protein. The sample records approximately 880,000 distinct CDR3 sequences, about 48% being singletons. Ranging in age from roughly 6 to 100, the donors were healthy Caucasian individuals from Russia. This entry belongs to a study of blood T cells in healthy people across ages. General study points: Naive and antigen-experienced cells could not be conclusively compared, given unsorted PBMCs.

The sample was blood. This clonotype was sampled from a man aged 25 to 40 in good health.

The CDR3 DNA follows: TGCGCCAGCAGCTTCGCCCCGGGACAGGCAAATGGCTACACCTTC. Amino acids: CASSFAPGQANGYTF. This rearrangement joins TRBV5-1 to TRBJ1-2; 8 bases are a match to TRBD1. Losses at the gene ends were 2 bases for V and 6 bases for J; bases not matched to a gene: 9. Germline V CDR1 and CDR2: SGHRS, YFSETQ. CDR3 length equals 15 residues.